Here is one TCR beta chain with its context. This record comes from a study of blood T cell repertoires in COVID-19. In the study overall: The study drew acute and convalescent COVID-19 samples from the United States, Italy and Spain. T cells, B-cell-depleted T cells, or PBMCs provided the cDNA or gDNA that served as material.

The CDR3 extends over 15 amino acids. V lost 9 bases, J lost 4 bases, and 13 bases stayed unmatched. Germline CDR1 is KGHDR and CDR2 is SFDVKD. Authors' processing steps: Amplification with reference gene primers provided the estimates of nucleated cell counts. TCRdb's table, derived via immunoSEQ multiplex PCR, lists solely in-frame clones and lacks some. V and J calls and clone size are given by that table; D and trimming were obtained from the DNA. This sample yields 390,000 or so clones, of which 87% are seen a single time; more than 9% belongs to the top ten. Patients at the Seattle site were enrolled during active infection and followed longitudinally.

This TCR came from a woman in her 30s with COVID-19, enrolled during active disease. The specimen sequenced was peripheral blood. The V gene is TRBV24-1, the J gene TRBJ2-5, with TRBD2 matching over 7 bases. The CDR3 is CATSSGNRVGETQYF. DNA of the CDR3: TGTGCCACCTCAAGCGGGAACCGGGTGGGAGAGACCCAGTACTTC.